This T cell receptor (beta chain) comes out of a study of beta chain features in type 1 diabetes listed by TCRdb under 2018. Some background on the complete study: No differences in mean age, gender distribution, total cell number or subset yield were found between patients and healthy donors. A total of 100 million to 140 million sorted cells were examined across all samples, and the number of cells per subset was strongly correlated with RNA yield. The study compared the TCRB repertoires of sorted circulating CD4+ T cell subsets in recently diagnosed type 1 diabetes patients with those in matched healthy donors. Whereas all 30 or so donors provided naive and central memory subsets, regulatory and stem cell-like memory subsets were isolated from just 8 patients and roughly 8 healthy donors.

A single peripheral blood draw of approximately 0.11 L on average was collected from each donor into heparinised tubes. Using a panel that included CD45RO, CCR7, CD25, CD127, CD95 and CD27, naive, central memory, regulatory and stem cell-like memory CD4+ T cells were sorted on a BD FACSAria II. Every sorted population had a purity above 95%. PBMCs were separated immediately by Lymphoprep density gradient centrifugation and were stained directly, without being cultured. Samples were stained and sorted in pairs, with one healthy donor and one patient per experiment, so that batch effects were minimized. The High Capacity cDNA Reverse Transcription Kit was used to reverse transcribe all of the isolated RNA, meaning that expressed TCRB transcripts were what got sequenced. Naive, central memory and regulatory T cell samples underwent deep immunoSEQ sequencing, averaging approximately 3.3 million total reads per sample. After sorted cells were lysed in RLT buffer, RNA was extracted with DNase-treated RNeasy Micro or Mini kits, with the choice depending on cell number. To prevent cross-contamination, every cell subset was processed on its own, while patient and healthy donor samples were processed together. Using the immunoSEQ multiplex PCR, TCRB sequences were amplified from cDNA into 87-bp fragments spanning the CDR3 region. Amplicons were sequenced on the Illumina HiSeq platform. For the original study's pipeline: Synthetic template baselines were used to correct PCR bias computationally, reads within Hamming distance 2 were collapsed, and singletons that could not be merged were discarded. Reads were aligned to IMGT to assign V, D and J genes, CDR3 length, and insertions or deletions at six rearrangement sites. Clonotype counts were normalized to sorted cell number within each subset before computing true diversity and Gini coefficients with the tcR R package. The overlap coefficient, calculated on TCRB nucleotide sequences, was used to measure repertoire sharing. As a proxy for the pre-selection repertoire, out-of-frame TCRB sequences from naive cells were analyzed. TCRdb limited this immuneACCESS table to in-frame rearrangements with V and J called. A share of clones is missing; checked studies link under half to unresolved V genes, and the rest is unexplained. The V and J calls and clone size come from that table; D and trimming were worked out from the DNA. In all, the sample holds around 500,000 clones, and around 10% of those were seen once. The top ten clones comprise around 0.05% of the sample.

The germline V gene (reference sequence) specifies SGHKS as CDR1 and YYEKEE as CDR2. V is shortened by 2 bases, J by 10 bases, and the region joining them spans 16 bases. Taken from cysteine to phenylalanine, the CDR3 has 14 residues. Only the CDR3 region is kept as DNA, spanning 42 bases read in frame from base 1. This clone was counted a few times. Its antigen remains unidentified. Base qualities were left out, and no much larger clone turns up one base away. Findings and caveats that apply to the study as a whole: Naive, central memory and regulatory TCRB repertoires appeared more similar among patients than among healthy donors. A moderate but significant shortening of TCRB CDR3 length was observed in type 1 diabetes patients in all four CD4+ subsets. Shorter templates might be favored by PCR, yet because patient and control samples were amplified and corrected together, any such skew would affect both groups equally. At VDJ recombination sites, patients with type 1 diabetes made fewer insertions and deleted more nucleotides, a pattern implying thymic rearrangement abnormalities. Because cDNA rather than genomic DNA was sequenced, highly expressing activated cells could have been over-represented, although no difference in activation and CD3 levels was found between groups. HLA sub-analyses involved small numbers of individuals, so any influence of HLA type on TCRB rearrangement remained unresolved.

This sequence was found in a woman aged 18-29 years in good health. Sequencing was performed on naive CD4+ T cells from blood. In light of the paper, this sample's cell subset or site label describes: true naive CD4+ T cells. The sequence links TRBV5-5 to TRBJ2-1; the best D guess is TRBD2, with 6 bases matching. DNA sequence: TGTGCCAGCAGCTTTGGTAGCAGGGAGGCGGAGCAGTTCTTC. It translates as CASSFGSREAEQFF.